This T cell receptor (beta chain) was sequenced in a study of blood T cell repertoires in COVID-19. The CDR3 consists of 15 residues. Trimming removed 4 bases from V and 1 base from J, with 13 bases in between. The germline V gene has CDR1 LGHNA and CDR2 YSLEER. TCRdb's table, derived via immunoSEQ multiplex PCR, lists solely in-frame clones and lacks some. The repertoire holds 150,000 to 200,000 clones, with 65% to 80% as singletons. The origin of this receptor is a woman in her forties or fifties with acute COVID-19. The rearrangement joins TRBV4-3 to TRBJ1-1, with a possible D match to TRBD1 (6 bases). The sample comprised PBMCs or T cells enriched from blood (not recorded which). Written as DNA, the CDR3 is TGCGCCAGCAGCCCGAACTCACAGGGGAACACTGAAGCTTTCTTT. Its translation: CASSPNSQGNTEAFF.